The rows below give T cell receptor beta chains drawn from one sample of a study of molecular identifiers for immune sequencing clone quantification. TCRdb redid the calling of the PCR reads with MiXCR, one entry per CDR3 protein. The data show a few hundred thousand distinct CDR3 sequences, with about 23% seen just once and roughly 0.7% held by the top ten. Sequences were obtained from naive CD8+ T cells from blood, with Jurkat cell RNA spiked in. The receptor source for this set is a human donor in good health. Some libraries in this study had Jurkat cell RNA spiked in. Both conserved end residues are part of each CDR3. A D gene is named only where the DNA matches it firmly. Only some rows state a clone size, as once, few, many or a class for expanded clones.

d_gene,v_gene,j_gene,abundance,CDR3nt,CDR3aa
-,TRBV28,TRBJ2-3,many,TGTGCCAGCAGGTCGACAGGAAGCACAGATACGCAGTATTTT,CASRSTGSTDTQYF
TRBD1,TRBV25-1,TRBJ2-7,few,TGTGCCAGCAGTGATCCCCTGCAGGGGGCGTACGAGCAGTACTTC,CASSDPLQGAYEQYF
TRBD2,TRBV19,TRBJ2-1,few,TGTGCCAGTAGTATTCACGCGGGGGACCCCGAGGCTGAGCAGTTCTTC,CASSIHAGDPEAEQFF
TRBD1,TRBV6-5,TRBJ1-1,many,TGTGCCAGCAGTTACCAGACAGGGGGCGAAGCTTTCTTT,CASSYQTGGEAFF
TRBD2,TRBV30,TRBJ2-5,-,TGTGCCTGGACCATGGGGCAGGGTGGGGGGGTGGAGACCCAGTACTTC,CAWTMGQGGGVETQYF
-,TRBV12-3/TRBV12-4,TRBJ2-7,-,TGTGCCAGCAGTTACCTAGACAATTACGAGCAGTACTTC,CASSYLDNYEQYF
-,TRBV12-3/TRBV12-4,TRBJ2-5,-,TGTGCCAGCAGGGGTAGCGAAGACCCTCAAGAGACCCAGTACTTC,CASRGSEDPQETQYF
TRBD2,TRBV20-1,TRBJ2-3,few,TGCAGTGCTAGGTCGGTGGGACTAGCTGGAGATACGCAGTATTTT,CSARSVGLAGDTQYF
TRBD1,TRBV4-1,TRBJ2-7,few,TGCGCCAGCAGCCAACGACAGGGGGCCGCCTACGAGCAGTACTTC,CASSQRQGAAYEQYF
-,TRBV6-2/TRBV6-3,TRBJ2-7,-,TGTGCCAGCACTCCGGGACCCAACCAGCACGAGCACTACTTC,CASTPGPNQHEHYF
-,TRBV6-5,TRBJ1-4,many,TGTGCCAGCAGCGTTGCAACTAATGAAAAACTGTTTTTT,CASSVATNEKLFF
-,TRBV28,TRBJ1-4,once,TGTGCCAGCAGTCCCGGTATGAAAACCGAAAAACTGCTTTTT,CASSPGMKTEKLLF
-,TRBV6-5,TRBJ2-1,many,TGTGCCAGCAGTTACGGGAGCTCCTACAATGAGCAGTTCTTC,CASSYGSSYNEQFF
-,TRBV6-2/TRBV6-3,TRBJ2-2,-,TGTGCCAGCGCCCAGGTTACGAGCACCGGGGAGCTGTTTTTT,CASAQVTSTGELFF
-,TRBV7-2,TRBJ1-1,-,TGTGCCGGCAGCAGGGACCCTCTTGTAGCTTTCTTT,CAGSRDPLVAFF
TRBD1,TRBV6-2/TRBV6-3,TRBJ1-1,few,TGTGCCAGCAGTTCACACCAGGGACAGGGGATTAACGCTGAAGCTTTCTTT,CASSSHQGQGINAEAFF
TRBD2,TRBV14,TRBJ2-7,-,TGTGCCAGCAGCGACTGGGCGGGAGGAATTGATGAGCAGTACTTC,CASSDWAGGIDEQYF
TRBD1,TRBV7-2,TRBJ1-5,many,TGTGCCAGCAGCTTAGCTGTTTTGGGACAGGGGGCGTGGGATAATCAGCCCCAGCATTTT,CASSLAVLGQGAWDNQPQHF
-,TRBV7-2,TRBJ2-7,many,TGTGCCAGCAGCTTAGGAGGCGCCCGAACTTTCTACGAGCAGTACTTC,CASSLGGARTFYEQYF
-,TRBV4-3,TRBJ2-2,-,TGCGCCAGCAGCCAAGAGGATGGTGGGCCCGGCACCGGGGAGCTGTTTTTT,CASSQEDGGPGTGELFF
TRBD1,TRBV11-1,TRBJ2-7,-,TGTGCCAGCAGCTTATCTAGAGGGGGCAGCTCCTACGAGCAGTACTTC,CASSLSRGGSSYEQYF
-,TRBV12-5,TRBJ1-6,-,TGTGCTAGTGGTTTATCTTCACCCCTCCACTTT,CASGLSSPLHF
-,TRBV19,TRBJ2-3,many,TGTGCCAGTAGTTTCAGCAGTTTCACAGATACGCAGTATTTT,CASSFSSFTDTQYF
-,TRBV4-3,TRBJ2-5,many,TGCGCCAGCAGCCAAGATCTACTACCCGAGATAGGGACCCAGTACTTC,CASSQDLLPEIGTQYF
-,TRBV6-2/TRBV6-3,TRBJ2-3,-,TGTGCCAGCAGTTACTCGGAGGGAATAATCACAGATACGCAGTATTTT,CASSYSEGIITDTQYF
TRBD1,TRBV7-9,TRBJ1-4,many,TGTGCCTGCCGGACAGGGGATGAAAAACTGTTTTTT,CACRTGDEKLFF
TRBD1,TRBV6-5,TRBJ2-1,-,TGTGCCAGCAGTCCGGACAGGGGCAATGAGCAGTTCTTC,CASSPDRGNEQFF
TRBD2,TRBV7-8,TRBJ2-7,few,TGTGCCAGCAGCTTAGCGACGAGCGGGGCGATCTACGAGCAGTACTTC,CASSLATSGAIYEQYF
TRBD2,TRBV27,TRBJ2-3,-,TGTGCCAGCAGTACTAGCGGGGGCAGCACAGATACGCAGTATTTT,CASSTSGGSTDTQYF
TRBD1,TRBV10-3,TRBJ1-2,-,TGTGCCATCAGACCCACAGGGGACTATGGCTACACCTTC,CAIRPTGDYGYTF
TRBD1,TRBV6-5,TRBJ2-5,many,TGTGCCAGCAGTTACTCGTTTCGGGGACAGGATCGGACCCAGTACTTC,CASSYSFRGQDRTQYF
-,TRBV30,TRBJ2-7,-,TGTGCCTGGAGGAGGGCCCACGGACAGACCACTCGCTTTGACGAGCAGTACTTC,CAWRRAHGQTTRFDEQYF
-,TRBV29-1,TRBJ2-7,many,TGCAGCGTTGCGGGGAGCTCCTACGAGCAGTACTTC,CSVAGSSYEQYF
TRBD1,TRBV12-3/TRBV12-4,TRBJ1-2,many,TGTGCCAGCAGTTTGGGAACAGGGGATGGCTACACCTTC,CASSLGTGDGYTF
-,TRBV7-3,TRBJ2-1,-,TGTGCCAGCAGCTTAGGGAACTACAATGAGCAGTTCTTC,CASSLGNYNEQFF
-,TRBV7-6,TRBJ1-1,many,TGTGCCAGCAGCCCTGGGCCAAACACTGAAGCTTTCTTT,CASSPGPNTEAFF
TRBD2,TRBV7-2,TRBJ2-1,-,TGTGCCGGCAGCTCCGGGACTAGAGGGAGTAATGAGCAGTTCTTC,CAGSSGTRGSNEQFF
-,TRBV11-2,TRBJ1-3,few,TGTGCCAGCAGCTCAGGGACGGAAGGAAACACCATATATTTT,CASSSGTEGNTIYF
-,TRBV4-1,TRBJ2-7,-,TGCGCCAGCAGCCAATCAGGGAACGAGCAGTACTTC,CASSQSGNEQYF
-,TRBV9,TRBJ2-3,-,TGTGCCAGCAGCGTCCCCGGGGGGCTAGCTCCAGATACGCAGTATTTT,CASSVPGGLAPDTQYF
-,TRBV29-1,TRBJ2-5,many,TGCAGCGTTGAACGCCTGAATTTCCAAGAGACCCAGTACTTC,CSVERLNFQETQYF
-,TRBV29-1,TRBJ2-2,many,TGCAGCGCTACCATGAACACCGGGGAGCTGTTTTTT,CSATMNTGELFF
-,TRBV11-2,TRBJ2-7,few,TGTGCCAGCAGCTCTGTAAGAGAGCAGTACTTC,CASSSVREQYF
-,TRBV30,TRBJ1-1,many,TGTGCCTGGAGTTTCACGGTTGCTGAAGCTTTCTTT,CAWSFTVAEAFF
-,TRBV5-6,TRBJ2-3,-,TGTGCCAGCAGCTTGAGGGCTTACACAGATACGCAGTATTTT,CASSLRAYTDTQYF
-,TRBV24-1,TRBJ1-2,few,TGTGCCACCAGCAAGGACGGCTATGGCTACACCTTC,CATSKDGYGYTF
-,TRBV20-1,TRBJ2-2,few,TGCAGTGCTAGAGGCCGGACTGCGAACACCGGGGAGCTGTTTTTT,CSARGRTANTGELFF
TRBD1,TRBV19,TRBJ2-7,-,TGTGCCAGTAGCCCAGCCACAGGGGACACCTACGAGCAGTACTTC,CASSPATGDTYEQYF